This T cell receptor beta chain was sequenced during a study of T cells in narcolepsy. In the study overall: Enrolled donors included narcolepsy type 1 or type 2 patients and healthy controls.

The CDR3 is 11 residues long. The V gene lost 6 bases and the J gene lost 2 bases, with 5 bases spanning the gap. Germline V gene sequence: CDR1 DFQATT, CDR2 SNEGSKA (reference sequence). Study-wide findings and caveats: Some memory CD4+ repertoires had no autoreactive clone sequences. Reportedly, autoreactive clonotypes were serially detected in patients' blood but not controls'. Comparing one patient's CSF and blood CD4+ clonotypes highlighted HCRT- and TRIB2-specific autoreactive clonotypes.

Measured with immunoSEQ multiplex PCR; TCRdb has only the in-frame clones, and not every one. This sample has about 33,000 clones, with about nine tenths found just once. Remarks on this clone: Its antigen is as yet unknown.

What was sequenced was CD45RA- memory CD4+ T cells from PBMCs. The chain uses TRBV20-1 and TRBJ1-3; D not resolved. This receptor was taken from a human donor with narcolepsy. CDR3 sequence reads: CSAEAGNTIYF. The CDR3, as DNA: TGCAGTGCGGAGGCTGGAAACACCATATATTTT.